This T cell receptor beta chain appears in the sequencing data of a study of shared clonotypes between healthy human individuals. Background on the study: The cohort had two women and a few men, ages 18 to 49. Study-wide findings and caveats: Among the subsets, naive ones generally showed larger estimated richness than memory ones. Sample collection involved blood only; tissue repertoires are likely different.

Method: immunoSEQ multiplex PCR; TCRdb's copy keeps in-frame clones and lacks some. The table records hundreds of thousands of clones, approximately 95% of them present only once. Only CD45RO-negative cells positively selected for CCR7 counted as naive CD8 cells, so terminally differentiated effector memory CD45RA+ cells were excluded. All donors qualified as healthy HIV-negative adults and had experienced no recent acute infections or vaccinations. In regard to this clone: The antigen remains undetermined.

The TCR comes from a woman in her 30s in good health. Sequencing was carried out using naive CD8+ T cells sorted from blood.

The CDR3 DNA sequence: TGTGCCAGCAGTTTATTCGGAGTCAACACCGGGGAGCTGTTTTTT. It encodes CASSLFGVNTGELFF. This chain connects TRBV28 to TRBJ2-2; no reliable D call. The CDR3 extends over 15 amino acids. The V gene lost 1 base and the J gene lost 2 bases, with 8 bases spanning the gap. Germline CDR1 is MDHEN and CDR2 is SYDVKM. The full variable domain, completed using reference TRBV28 and TRBJ2-2, is DVKVTQSSRYLVKRTGEKVFLECVQDMDHENMFWYRQDPGLGLRLIYFSYDVKMKEKGDIPEGYSVSREKKERFSLILESASTNQTSMYLCASSLFGVNTGELFFGEGSRLTVL.